Shown below are 13 T cell receptor beta chains from a single sample sequenced in a study of blood T cell repertoires in COVID-19. TCRdb keeps only in-frame clones here, not all; method: immunoSEQ multiplex PCR. The sample includes around 310,000 clones, almost 90% of them seen just once. Specimen: peripheral blood. These receptors all stem from a woman between 40 and 55 years old with COVID-19, enrolled during active disease.

The chain combines TRBV18 with TRBJ1-5, with 7 bases identical to TRBD1. After removal of 3 bases from V and 3 bases from J, the junction contained 2 bases not matched to a gene. Germline V gives CDR1 KGHSH, CDR2 LQKENI. This CDR3 has 14 amino acids. The CDR3 bases are TGTGCCAGCTCACCGGGACAGAACAATCAGCCCCAGCATTTT. Its translation is CASSPGQNNQPQHF.

V usage is TRBV5-4 and J usage is TRBJ2-5; D remains ambiguous. CDR3 size: 14 residues. Germline-derived CDR1 and CDR2 are SGHNT and YYREEE (reference sequence). Trimming cost V 2 bases and J 5 bases, with 13 bases left between them. Written as DNA, the CDR3 is TGTGCCAGCAGCTTCCCGGGTACGACGGAGACCCAGTACTTC. Its protein product is CASSFPGTTETQYF.

V gene TRBV28 combines with J gene TRBJ1-6; TRBD1 agrees at 11 bases. Germline CDR1 and CDR2: MDHEN and SYDVKM. This CDR3 region has 16 residues. V lost 6 bases to trimming and J lost 7 bases; unmatched junction nucleotides: 8. CDR3 loop: CASRGAGQGVNSPLHF. DNA for the CDR3: TGTGCCAGCAGGGGGGCGGGACAGGGGGTAAATTCACCCCTCCACTTT.

This clone was detected a few times. The V call is TRBV7-2, the J call TRBJ2-3; D unclear. V lost 1 base and J lost 0, with 14 bases in between. Germline CDR1 is SGHTA and CDR2 is FQGNSA. This CDR3 region has 17 residues. The CDR3 reads CASSLERSSRSTDTQYF. The CDR3 DNA sequence: TGTGCCAGCAGCTTAGAACGGTCTTCACGTAGCACAGATACGCAGTATTTT.

V is TRBV27 and J is TRBJ1-1, with no clear D. Trimming took off 3 bases at V and 1 base at J, with 6 bases between the two ends. The CDR3 extends over 13 amino acids. CDR1 and CDR2 from the germline V gene are MNHEY and SMNVEV (reference sequence). The CDR3 DNA is TGTGCCAGCAGTTTCTCGGGGAACACTGAAGCTTTCTTT. Protein: CASSFSGNTEAFF.

The genes are TRBV28 and TRBJ1-2, with 7 bases aligning to TRBD1. V lost 7 bases and J lost 2; bases outside the gene matches: 13. This CDR3 has 16 residues. The germline gives CDR1 MDHEN, CDR2 SYDVKM. This chain's CDR3 is CASTGPLDRVNYGYTF. The CDR3 DNA follows: TGTGCCAGCACTGGACCGCTAGACAGGGTAAACTATGGCTACACCTTC.

In nucleotides, the CDR3 is TGTGCCAGCAGCGTAGCGGTTGCGAACACCGGGGAGCTGTTTTTT. It yields the protein CASSVAVANTGELFF. The chain couples TRBV9 to TRBJ2-2, with D hard to call. V was trimmed by 0 bases and J by 0 bases, leaving 6 bases between them. This CDR3 is built from 15 residues. Germline CDR1 and CDR2: SGDLS and YYNGEE.

This chain uses TRBV4-1 with TRBJ2-2; a possible D gene is TRBD2 (7 bases). Germline lookup yields CDR1 MGHRA and CDR2 YSYEKL. The CDR3 consists of 18 residues. With 0 bases removed from V and 6 bases from J, the gap between germline ends came to 20 bases. The CDR3 nucleotides are TGCGCCAGCAGCCAAGATATCGGGGGGCCCACTAAGGCCGGGGAGCTGTTTTTT. Residues: CASSQDIGGPTKAGELFF.

The chain recombines TRBV5-1 with TRBJ2-7; D gene ambiguous. V lost 3 bases and J 1 base, leaving 8 bases between the germline ends. The germline V gene encodes CDR1 SGHRS and CDR2 YFSETQ. This CDR3 spans 13 amino acids. The CDR3 DNA reads TGCGCCAGCAGCTCCTCCCTATCCTACGAGCAGTACTTC. Its translation is CASSSSLSYEQYF.

This clone was seen only a few times. The DNA for the CDR3 is TGCGCCAGCAGTACAGGGTTTGACACTGAAGCTTTCTTT. It encodes CASSTGFDTEAFF. The rearrangement uses TRBV5-1 and TRBJ1-1; perhaps TRBD1 as D (6 bases). The ends were cut back, 5 bases at V and 3 bases at J, with 11 bases in the middle. From germline, CDR1 is SGHRS and CDR2 YFSETQ. This CDR3 contains 13 residues.

The V gene is TRBV19, the J gene TRBJ1-1, with 7 bases that match TRBD1. The CDR3 has 13 residues. The J segment lost 4 bases and the V segment lost 8 bases, leaving 7 bases of the junction unmatched. Germline values: CDR1 LNHDA, CDR2 SQIVND (reference sequence). DNA for the CDR3: TGTGCCAGTGGGTCGACAGGGTTCACTGAAGCTTTCTTT. Translated, it gives CASGSTGFTEAFF.

This chain connects TRBV5-1 to TRBJ2-5, with 11 bases lining up with TRBD1. This CDR3 comprises 19 residues. With V trimmed by 4 bases and J by 4 bases, 18 bases remained unmatched. The germline gives CDR1 SGHRS, CDR2 YFSETQ. The CDR3 region is CASSQKTIVGTGGRETQYF. In nucleotides, the CDR3 is TGCGCCAGCAGCCAAAAAACCATAGTAGGGACAGGGGGTCGAGAGACCCAGTACTTC.

The rearrangement links TRBV28 to TRBJ2-3, with D perhaps TRBD1 (5 bases). Per germline, CDR1 MDHEN and CDR2 SYDVKM. Trimming removed 7 bases at V and 7 bases at J, with 21 bases between. There are 15 residues in the CDR3. The CDR3 DNA reads TGTGCCAGCACCACCCTGGGGCCACCGACCCATACGCAGTATTTT. Amino acid sequence: CASTTLGPPTHTQYF. The variable domain in full, completed from reference TRBV28 and TRBJ2-3, reads DVKVTQSSRYLVKRTGEKVFLECVQDMDHENMFWYRQDPGLGLRLIYFSYDVKMKEKGDIPEGYSVSREKKERFSLILESASTNQTSMYLCASTTLGPPTHTQYFGPGTRLTVL.